This T cell receptor (beta chain) was sequenced during a study of PD-1 blockade in mismatch repair-deficient tumors. Study details: Enrolled about 2012-2016, patients had progressing, pretreated mismatch repair-deficient cancers of around twelve types.

PCR or immunohistochemistry showed mismatch repair deficiency in every enrolled patient. TCRs were sequenced from three patients responding to pembrolizumab. The study, taken as a whole, reports: Tumor-resident clones, often absent from pretreatment blood, expanded after pembrolizumab and then contracted.

Sequenced by immunoSEQ multiplex PCR; TCRdb stores in-frame clones only, minus some. The sample yields approximately 130,000 clones, roughly 86% seen once. The germline CDR1 and CDR2 sequences are SGHRS and YFSETQ. The CDR3 is made up of 13 amino acids. Trimming pared 0 bases from V and 3 bases from J, leaving 4 bases between. Comments on this clone: Its target is not known. The sample contains more than one DNA sequence encoding this CDR3.

The V and J genes are TRBV5-1 and TRBJ1-5, with D hard to call. This sequence was found in an adult with mismatch repair-deficient cancer. Sequenced here: peripheral blood, sampled 44 weeks after starting pembrolizumab. The DNA of the CDR3 is TGCGCCAGCAGCTTGGGGGTCAATCAGCCCCAGCATTTT. It codes for CASSLGVNQPQHF.